This T cell receptor beta chain was recovered during a study of CD8 T cells in ankylosing spondylitis. V dropped 5 bases and J dropped 10; count of bases not matched to a gene: 5. Per the germline V gene, CDR1 is MDHEN and CDR2 is SYDVKM. The CDR3 has 14 amino acids. TCRdb used MiXCR to reprocess the 5' RACE reads, holding one entry per CDR3 protein. The data contain some 120,000 distinct CDR3 sequences, about 13% of them singletons. The TCR originated in a female donor with ankylosing spondylitis or in good health (not recorded which). Material for sequencing was blood, either unsorted or a sorted T cell fraction (not recorded which). V and J are TRBV28 and TRBJ1-6, with TRBD1 matching over 10 bases. CDR3 DNA: TGTGCCAGCAGTCGGACAGGGGGGGAATCACCCCTCCACTTT. Translating it yields CASSRTGGESPLHF. The variable domain in full, completed from reference TRBV28 and TRBJ1-6, reads DVKVTQSSRYLVKRTGEKVFLECVQDMDHENMFWYRQDPGLGLRLIYFSYDVKMKEKGDIPEGYSVSREKKERFSLILESASTNQTSMYLCASSRTGGESPLHFGNGTRLTVT.